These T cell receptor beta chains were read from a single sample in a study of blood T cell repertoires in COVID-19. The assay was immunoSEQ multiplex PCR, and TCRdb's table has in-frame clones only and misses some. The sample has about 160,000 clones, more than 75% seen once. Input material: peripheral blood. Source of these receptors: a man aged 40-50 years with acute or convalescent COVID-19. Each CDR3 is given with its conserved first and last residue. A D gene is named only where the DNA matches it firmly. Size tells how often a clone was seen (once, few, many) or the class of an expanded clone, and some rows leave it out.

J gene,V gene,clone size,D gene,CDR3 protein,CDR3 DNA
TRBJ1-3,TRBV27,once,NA,CASSQTGPPGNTIYF,TGTGCCAGCAGTCAGACAGGTCCTCCTGGAAACACCATATATTTT
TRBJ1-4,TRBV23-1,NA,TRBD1,CASRSHGATGPNEKLFF,TGCGCCAGCAGAAGTCACGGCGCGACAGGGCCTAATGAAAAACTGTTTTTT
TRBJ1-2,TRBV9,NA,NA,CASSVDLEGSGYTF,TGTGCCAGCAGCGTCGACCTAGAGGGTAGTGGCTACACCTTC
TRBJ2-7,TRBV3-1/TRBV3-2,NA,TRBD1,CASRHSTGGLTEQYF,TGTGCCAGCAGACATAGTACAGGGGGGTTGACCGAGCAGTACTTC
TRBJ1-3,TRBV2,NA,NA,CASSGGRTSGNTIYF,TGTGCCAGCAGTGGAGGACGGACTTCTGGAAACACCATATATTTT
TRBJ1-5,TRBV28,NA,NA,CASSSGSQREPQHF,TGTGCCAGCAGTTCGGGGTCCCAAAGGGAGCCCCAGCATTTT
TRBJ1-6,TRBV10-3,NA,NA,CAISDGSSYNSPLHF,TGTGCCATCAGTGATGGCAGCTCCTATAATTCACCCCTCCACTTT
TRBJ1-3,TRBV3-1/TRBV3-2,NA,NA,CASSQAFSGNTIYF,TGTGCCAGCAGCCAAGCCTTCTCTGGAAACACCATATATTTT
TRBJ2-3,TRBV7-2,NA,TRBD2,CASSILAGGDTQYF,TGTGCCAGCAGTATTCTAGCGGGTGGGGATACGCAGTATTTT
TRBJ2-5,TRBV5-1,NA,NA,CASSLDGTPTYF,TGCGCCAGCAGCTTGGATGGGACTCCCACGTACTTC
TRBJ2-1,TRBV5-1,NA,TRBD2,CASSLGSGEYNEQFF,TGCGCCAGCAGCTTGGGGAGCGGGGAGTACAATGAGCAGTTCTTC
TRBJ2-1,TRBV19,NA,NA,CASSITAGRYNEQFF,TGTGCCAGTAGTATAACGGCAGGGAGGTACAATGAGCAGTTCTTC
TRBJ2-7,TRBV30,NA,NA,CAWSVGATSYEQYF,TGTGCCTGGAGTGTAGGGGCTACCTCCTACGAGCAGTACTTC
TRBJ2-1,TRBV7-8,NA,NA,CASSVKTGKSYNEQFF,TGTGCCAGCAGCGTAAAAACAGGGAAGTCCTACAATGAGCAGTTCTTC
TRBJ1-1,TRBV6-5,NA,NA,CATRDLHTEAFF,TGTGCCACCCGGGACTTGCACACTGAAGCTTTCTTT
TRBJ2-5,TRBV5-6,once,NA,CASSLGQKKETQYF,TGTGCCAGCAGCTTGGGACAGAAGAAAGAGACCCAGTACTTC
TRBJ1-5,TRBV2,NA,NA,CAGKRQASSNQPQHF,TGTGCCGGCAAAAGACAGGCCTCTAGCAATCAGCCCCAGCATTTT
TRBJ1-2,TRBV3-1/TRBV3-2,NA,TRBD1,CASSTTGTGMSYTF,TGTGCCAGCAGCACAACCGGGACAGGGATGAGCTACACCTTC
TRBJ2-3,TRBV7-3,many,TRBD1,CASSITGAASTDTQYF,TGTGCCAGCAGCATAACAGGGGCGGCTAGCACAGATACGCAGTATTTT
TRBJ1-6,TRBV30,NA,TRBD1,CAWSYRGNDSPLHF,TGTGCCTGGAGTTACAGGGGCAATGATTCACCCCTCCACTTT
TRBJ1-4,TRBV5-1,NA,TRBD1,CASSLAAGGHNEKLFF,TGCGCCAGCAGCTTGGCTGCAGGGGGGCATAATGAAAAACTGTTTTTT
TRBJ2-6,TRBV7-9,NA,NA,CASRLGGDAPGGANVLTF,TGTGCCAGCAGATTAGGCGGGGACGCCCCTGGGGGGGCCAACGTCCTGACTTTC
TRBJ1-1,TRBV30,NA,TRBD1,CAWSEATGVDTEAFF,TGTGCCTGGAGTGAAGCCACAGGGGTGGACACTGAAGCTTTCTTT
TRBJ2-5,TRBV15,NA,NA,CATSRDAQGQETQYF,TGTGCCACCAGCAGAGATGCACAGGGTCAAGAGACCCAGTACTTC
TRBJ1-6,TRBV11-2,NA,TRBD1,CASSPDLQPGQYNSPLHF,TGTGCCAGCAGCCCCGATTTACAACCGGGACAGTATAATTCACCCCTCCACTTT
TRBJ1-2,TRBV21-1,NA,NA,CASTKGTVIYGYTF,TGTGCCAGCACCAAAGGGACAGTGATCTATGGCTACACCTTC
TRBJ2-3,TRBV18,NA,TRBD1,CASSSGQGWLYTQYF,TGTGCCAGCTCTTCCGGACAGGGGTGGCTCTATACGCAGTATTTT
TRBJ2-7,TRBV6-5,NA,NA,CASSYYSGHAYEQYF,TGTGCCAGCAGTTATTATTCGGGTCATGCCTACGAGCAGTACTTC